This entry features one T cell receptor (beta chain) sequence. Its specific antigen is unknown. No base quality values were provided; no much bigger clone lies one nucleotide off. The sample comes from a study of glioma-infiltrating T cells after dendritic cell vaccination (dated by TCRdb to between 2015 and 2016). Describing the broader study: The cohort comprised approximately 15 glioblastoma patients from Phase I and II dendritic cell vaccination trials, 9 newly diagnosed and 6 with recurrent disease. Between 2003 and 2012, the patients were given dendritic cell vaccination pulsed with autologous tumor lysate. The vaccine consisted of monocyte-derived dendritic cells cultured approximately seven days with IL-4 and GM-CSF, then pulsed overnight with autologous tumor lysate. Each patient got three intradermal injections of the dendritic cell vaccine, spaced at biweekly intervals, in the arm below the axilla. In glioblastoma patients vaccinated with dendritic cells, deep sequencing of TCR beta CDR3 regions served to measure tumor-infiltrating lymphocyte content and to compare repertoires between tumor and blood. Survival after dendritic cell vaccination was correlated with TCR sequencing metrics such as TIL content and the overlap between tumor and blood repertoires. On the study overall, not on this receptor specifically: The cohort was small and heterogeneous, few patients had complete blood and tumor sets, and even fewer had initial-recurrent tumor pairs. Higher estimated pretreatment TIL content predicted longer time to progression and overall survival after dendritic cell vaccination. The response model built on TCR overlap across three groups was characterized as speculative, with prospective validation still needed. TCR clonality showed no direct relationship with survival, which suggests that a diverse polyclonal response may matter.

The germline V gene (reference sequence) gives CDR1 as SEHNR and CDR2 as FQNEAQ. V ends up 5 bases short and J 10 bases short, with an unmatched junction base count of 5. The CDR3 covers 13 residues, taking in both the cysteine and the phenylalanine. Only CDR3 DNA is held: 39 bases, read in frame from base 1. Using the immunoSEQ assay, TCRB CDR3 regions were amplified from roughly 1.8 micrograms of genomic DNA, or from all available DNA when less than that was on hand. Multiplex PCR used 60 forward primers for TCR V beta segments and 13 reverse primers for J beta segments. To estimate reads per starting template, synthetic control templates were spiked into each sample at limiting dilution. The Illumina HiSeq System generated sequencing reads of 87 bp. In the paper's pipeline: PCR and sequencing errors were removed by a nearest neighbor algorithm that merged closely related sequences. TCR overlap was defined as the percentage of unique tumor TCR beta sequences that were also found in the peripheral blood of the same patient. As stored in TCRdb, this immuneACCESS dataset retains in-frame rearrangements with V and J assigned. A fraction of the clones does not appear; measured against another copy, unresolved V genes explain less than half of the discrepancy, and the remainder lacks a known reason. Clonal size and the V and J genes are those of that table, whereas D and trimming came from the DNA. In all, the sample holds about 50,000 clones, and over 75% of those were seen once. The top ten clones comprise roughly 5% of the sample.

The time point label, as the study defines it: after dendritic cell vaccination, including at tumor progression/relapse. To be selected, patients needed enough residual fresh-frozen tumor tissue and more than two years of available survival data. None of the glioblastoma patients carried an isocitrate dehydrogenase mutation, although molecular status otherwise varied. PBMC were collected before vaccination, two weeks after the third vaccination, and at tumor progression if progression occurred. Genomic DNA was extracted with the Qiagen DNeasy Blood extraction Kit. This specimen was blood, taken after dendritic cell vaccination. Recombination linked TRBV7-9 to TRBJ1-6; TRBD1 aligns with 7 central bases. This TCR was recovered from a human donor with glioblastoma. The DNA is TGTGCCAGCAGCCTCAACAGGGGATCACCCCTCCACTTT. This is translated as CASSLNRGSPLHF.